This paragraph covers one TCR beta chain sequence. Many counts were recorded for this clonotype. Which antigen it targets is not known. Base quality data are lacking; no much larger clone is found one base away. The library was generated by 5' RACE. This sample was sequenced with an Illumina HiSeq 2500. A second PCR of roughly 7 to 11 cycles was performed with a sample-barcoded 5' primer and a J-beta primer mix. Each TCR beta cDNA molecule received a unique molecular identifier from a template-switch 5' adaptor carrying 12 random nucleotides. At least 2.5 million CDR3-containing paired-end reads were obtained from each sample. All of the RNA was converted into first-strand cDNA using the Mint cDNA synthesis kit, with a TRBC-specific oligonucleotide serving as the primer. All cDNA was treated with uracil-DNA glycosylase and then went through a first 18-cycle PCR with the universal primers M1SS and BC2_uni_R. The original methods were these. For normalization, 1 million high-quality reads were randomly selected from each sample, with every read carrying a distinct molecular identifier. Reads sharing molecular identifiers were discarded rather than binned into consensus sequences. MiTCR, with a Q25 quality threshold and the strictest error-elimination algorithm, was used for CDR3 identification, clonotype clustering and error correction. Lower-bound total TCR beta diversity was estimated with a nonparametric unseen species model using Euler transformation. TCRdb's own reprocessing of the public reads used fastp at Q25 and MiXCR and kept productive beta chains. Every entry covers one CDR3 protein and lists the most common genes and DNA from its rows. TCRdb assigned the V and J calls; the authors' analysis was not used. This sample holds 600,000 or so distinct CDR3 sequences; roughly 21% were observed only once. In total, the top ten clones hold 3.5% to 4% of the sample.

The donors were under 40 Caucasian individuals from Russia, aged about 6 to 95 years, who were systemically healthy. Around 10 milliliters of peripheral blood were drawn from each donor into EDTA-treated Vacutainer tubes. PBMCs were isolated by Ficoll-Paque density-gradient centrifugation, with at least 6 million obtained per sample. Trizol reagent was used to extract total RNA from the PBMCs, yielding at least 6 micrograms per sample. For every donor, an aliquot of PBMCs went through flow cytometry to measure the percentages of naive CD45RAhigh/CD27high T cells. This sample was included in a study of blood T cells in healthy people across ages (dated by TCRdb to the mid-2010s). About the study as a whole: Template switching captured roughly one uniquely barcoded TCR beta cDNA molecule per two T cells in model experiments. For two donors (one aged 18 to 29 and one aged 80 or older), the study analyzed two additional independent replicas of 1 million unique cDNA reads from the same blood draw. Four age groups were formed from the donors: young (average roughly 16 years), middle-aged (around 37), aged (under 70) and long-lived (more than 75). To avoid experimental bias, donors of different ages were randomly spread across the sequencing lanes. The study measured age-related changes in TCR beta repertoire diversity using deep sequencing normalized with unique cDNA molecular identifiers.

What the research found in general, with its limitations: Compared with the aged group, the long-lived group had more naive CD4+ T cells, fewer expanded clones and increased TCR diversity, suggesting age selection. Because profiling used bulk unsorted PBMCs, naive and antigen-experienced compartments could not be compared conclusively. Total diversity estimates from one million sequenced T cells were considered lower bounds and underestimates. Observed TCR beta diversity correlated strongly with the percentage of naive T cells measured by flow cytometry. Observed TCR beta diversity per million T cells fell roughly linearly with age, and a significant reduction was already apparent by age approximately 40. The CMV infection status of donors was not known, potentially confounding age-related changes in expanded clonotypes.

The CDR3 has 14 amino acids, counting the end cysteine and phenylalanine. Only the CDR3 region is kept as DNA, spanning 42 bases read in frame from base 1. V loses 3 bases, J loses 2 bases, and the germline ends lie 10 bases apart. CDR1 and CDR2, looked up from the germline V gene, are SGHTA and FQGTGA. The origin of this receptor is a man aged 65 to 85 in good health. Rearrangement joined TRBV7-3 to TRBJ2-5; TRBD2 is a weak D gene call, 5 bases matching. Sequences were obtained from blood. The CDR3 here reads CASSLSSGQETQYF. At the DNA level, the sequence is TGTGCCAGCAGCTTGTCGAGCGGACAAGAGACCCAGTACTTC.